This TCR beta chain was sequenced for a study of Ad26.COV2.S vaccination and SARS-CoV-2 variants. Study overall: The vaccine Ad26.COV2.S was put into the muscle once, or twice with 56 days between.

Measured with immunoSEQ multiplex PCR; TCRdb has only the in-frame clones, and not every one. In the table there are 250,000 to 300,000 clones, more than 70% of which are singletons. Germline CDR1 is SGHRS and CDR2 is YFSETQ. V was clipped by 4 bases and J by 7 bases; unmatched bases: 11. The CDR3 consists of 15 residues. Noted treatment: roughly 19 received Ad26.COV2.S at low or high dose, single or two shots; 5 received placebo; per-sample allocation not given. Specimen acquisition occurred on day 63 following the initial vaccine or placebo injection. This clone has more than one count but fewer than ten.

Source: peripheral blood, taken in a trial of Ad26.COV2.S vaccine versus placebo. This clonotype was obtained from a person between 18 and 59 years old who received the Ad26.COV2.S COVID-19 vaccine or a placebo. The V gene is TRBV5-1, the J gene TRBJ1-2; 9 bases map to TRBD1. The CDR3 spells CASSSTGGARSGYTF. For the CDR3, the DNA is TGCGCCAGCAGCAGTACAGGGGGCGCAAGGTCTGGCTACACCTTC.